The 5 T cell receptor beta chains below all came from one sample that was sequenced in a study of metastatic and nonmetastatic thyroid tumors. With MiXCR, TCRdb called clones anew from the PCR reads. The data show about 43,000 clones, with 3% to 3.5% seen just once and approximately 9.6% held by the top ten. Not a single patient had been given any form of treatment at any point before undergoing thyroid surgery. What was sequenced was blood. Receptors originate from a female donor with papillary thyroid cancer or a benign thyroid nodule (not recorded which). Some clones in this sample may be carry-over from other donors' samples.

The V and J genes are TRBV6-1 and TRBJ2-7, with 8 bases lining up with TRBD2. CDR1 MNHNS and CDR2 SASEGT come from the germline V gene. This CDR3 is 14 amino acids long. Losses at the gene ends were 4 bases for V and 5 bases for J; bases not matched to a gene: 7. CDR3 loop: CASSVSGRVHEQYF. The CDR3, as DNA: TGTGCCAGCAGTGTCAGCGGGAGAGTCCACGAGCAGTACTTC.

In its sample, this clone was seen many times. The chain carries TRBV18 and TRBJ2-7, with D possibly TRBD2 on 5 matching bases. V was clipped by 3 bases and J by 0 bases, with 12 bases between them. This CDR3 contains 15 residues. Germline V gene data show CDR1 as KGHSH and CDR2 as LQKENI. This CDR3 reads CASSPRTLSSYEQYF. In DNA, the CDR3 is TGTGCCAGCTCACCCAGGACTCTAAGCTCCTACGAGCAGTACTTC.

A few counts support this clone. CDR3 amino acids: CASSLQGLAGGTDTQYF. For the CDR3, the DNA is TGTGCCAGCAGTTTACAGGGACTAGCGGGAGGGACAGATACGCAGTATTTT. The chain uses TRBV27 and TRBJ2-3, with TRBD2 matching 16 bases. The CDR3 is 17 amino acids. V trimming: 2 bases; J trimming: 3 bases; junction bases outside the gene matches: 2. The germline V gene has CDR1 MNHEY and CDR2 SMNVEV (reference sequence).

This clone was recorded many times. V gene TRBV9 combines with J gene TRBJ2-3; D gene ambiguous. This CDR3 region has 15 residues. The V gene lost 4 bases and the J gene lost 0 bases, with 12 bases spanning the gap. Per the germline V gene, CDR1 is SGDLS and CDR2 is YYNGEE. CDR3 coding DNA: TGTGCCAGCAGCCCGGCTATAATTAGCACAGATACGCAGTATTTT. Translation: CASSPAIISTDTQYF.

This clone came up many times. The J gene is TRBJ2-1, the V gene TRBV11-2; TRBD2 matches at 15 bases. Germline V gene lookup returns CDR1 SGHAT and CDR2 FQNNGV. The J segment lost 4 bases and the V segment lost 6 bases, leaving 10 bases of the junction unmatched. This CDR3 spans 18 amino acids. This chain's CDR3 is CASSTGLAGGGGYNEQFF. The CDR3 DNA reads TGTGCCAGCAGTACTGGACTAGCGGGAGGGGGGGGGTACAATGAGCAGTTCTTC.